Presented here are 30 T cell receptor beta chains from one specimen sequenced in a study of T-cell reconstitution after alpha-beta-depleted transplantation in children. A library of TCRbeta sequences, prepared with unique molecular identifiers, was generated. TCRdb reprocessed the PCR reads with MiXCR, giving one entry per CDR3 protein. The repertoire has about 240,000 distinct CDR3 sequences, about a quarter of them found once; the top ten carry roughly 2.5%. Material: PBMCs, obtained before TCRalphabeta/CD19-depleted stem cell transplant. These receptor sequences come from a girl aged 2-10 years with Fanconi anemia, due to receive a stem cell transplant.

This clonotype was observed a handful of times. The gene calls are TRBV3-1 and TRBJ2-7; D ambiguous. The CDR3 sequence is 15 residues long. Trimming took 3 bases from V and 0 from J, leaving 12 bases between them. The germline CDR1 and CDR2 sequences are LGHDT and YNNKEL (reference sequence). Here the CDR3 DNA reads TGTGCCAGCAGCCAGTCTGTGGTCGCCTCCTACGAGCAGTACTTC. It codes for CASSQSVVASYEQYF.

This clonotype was counted at least ten times. The chain carries TRBV19 and TRBJ2-1; a possible D gene is TRBD2 (5 bases). The V and J ends lost 6 bases and 1 base respectively, with 13 bases between them. The CDR3 totals 15 residues. CDR1 is LNHDA, CDR2 SQIVND, per germline (reference sequence). The CDR3 spells CASRLTGLSYNEQFF. The CDR3 DNA sequence: TGTGCCAGTAGGCTGACCGGACTGTCCTACAATGAGCAGTTCTTC.

This clonotype appeared a few times. The chain is built from TRBV7-9 and TRBJ2-7; 8 bases match TRBD1. Germline trimming cut 0 bases from V and 4 bases from J; bases unmatched to any gene: 5. Looked up from germline, CDR1 is SEHNR and CDR2 is FQNEAQ (reference sequence). There are 15 residues in the CDR3. CDR3 nucleotide sequence: TGTGCCAGCAGCTTAGCGCTACAGGGGGTTTACGAGCAGTACTTC. Protein: CASSLALQGVYEQYF.

The sample holds a few counts of this clonotype. V usage is TRBV20-1 and J usage is TRBJ2-1; D remains ambiguous. Trimming left V 1 base short and J 8 bases short, with 3 bases between. This CDR3 comprises 10 residues. Germline assignment: CDR1 DFQATT and CDR2 SNEGSKA (reference sequence). The CDR3, as DNA: TGCAGTGCTAGAGGTCATGAGCAGTTCTTC. This sequence encodes CSARGHEQFF.

This clonotype was picked up many times. The chain is built from TRBV20-1 and TRBJ2-5; possible D gene TRBD2, 6 bases. Germline CDR1 is DFQATT and CDR2 is SNEGSKA (reference sequence). The CDR3 is 14 amino acids. The V end was cut by 1 base, the J end by 6 bases, with 15 bases between. CDR3 coding DNA: TGCAGTGCTAGAGCTGGGGACTCCCTAAAGACCCAGTACTTC. It encodes CSARAGDSLKTQYF.

This clonotype was found a few times. The chain employs TRBV29-1 and TRBJ2-1; D is undetermined. The CDR3 length is 11 residues. Germline V gene data show CDR1 as SQVTM and CDR2 as ANQGSEA. V was shortened by 4 bases and J by 8 bases, with 9 bases between the two germline ends. CDR3 sequence (DNA): TGCAGCGTTGTTAAAGGATATGAGCAGTTCTTC. It is translated as CSVVKGYEQFF.

Details on this clonotype: This may arise from a read error, as a much more abundant clone is one base away. The missing conserved phenylalanine or tryptophan at the end of this CDR3 makes a read error likely. This sequence joins TRBV12-3 or TRBV12-4 and TRBJ1-4; 8 bases are shared with TRBD1. The J segment lost 4 bases and the V segment lost 3 bases, leaving 7 bases of the junction unmatched. There are 16 residues in the CDR3. The CDR3, as DNA: TGTGCCAGCAGTTTCCAGGGGGCGACGGGTAATGAAAAACTGTTTTGT. It codes for CASSFQGATGNEKLFC.

This sequence joins TRBV10-3 and TRBJ1-1; maybe TRBD1 (6 bases). Deletions cut 3 bases from V and 7 bases from J, with 12 bases between. There are 13 residues in the CDR3. The germline gives CDR1 ENHRY, CDR2 SYGVKD. In nucleotides, the CDR3 is TGTGCCATCAGTGATGTGGGGGCGAGTGAAGCTTTCTTT. Encoded protein: CAISDVGASEAFF.

The table lists this clonotype with a few counts. The CDR3 DNA follows: TGCAGCGTTGTGGGGACAGGGAGACTCAATGAGCAGTTCTTC. The encoded protein is CSVVGTGRLNEQFF. The chain couples TRBV29-1 to TRBJ2-1; TRBD1 agrees at 9 bases. The CDR3 consists of 14 residues. The ends lost 4 bases at V and 6 bases at J; junction bases unmatched: 7. Germline-derived CDR1 and CDR2 are SQVTM and ANQGSEA.

The chain links TRBV24-1 to TRBJ2-1; 7 bases are a match to TRBD1. The germline V gene has CDR1 KGHDR and CDR2 SFDVKD. V trimming: 2 bases; J trimming: 9 bases; junction bases outside the gene matches: 12. This CDR3 region has 16 residues. CDR3 region: CATSDYSRGLSSEQFF. The DNA of the CDR3 is TGTGCCACCAGTGATTACTCCAGGGGGTTAAGCTCTGAGCAGTTCTTC.

The rearrangement uses TRBV5-1 and TRBJ2-1, with 10 positions matching TRBD2. V lost 0 bases and J lost 0; bases outside the gene matches: 12. This CDR3 has 20 residues. Germline lookup yields CDR1 SGHRS and CDR2 YFSETQ. The CDR3 DNA sequence: TGCGCCAGCAGCTTGGATCGGAGACTAGCGGGCCTAAGCTCCTACAATGAGCAGTTCTTC. Its protein product is CASSLDRRLAGLSSYNEQFF.

V is TRBV21-1 and J is TRBJ2-5; TRBD2 is the table's D call and was not checked against the DNA. TRBV21-1 represents a pseudogene. This CDR3 contains 16 residues. In DNA, the CDR3 is TGTGCCAGCAGCCCTTGGTCCGGGGGAGGCGAAGAGACCCAGTACTTC. Translating it yields CASSPWSGGGEETQYF.

The J gene is TRBJ2-7, the V gene TRBV5-1, with TRBD1 as a possible D gene (5 bases). The germline CDR1 and CDR2 sequences are SGHRS and YFSETQ. The CDR3 runs 14 residues. V was clipped by 4 bases and J by 6 bases, with 17 bases between them. The CDR3 protein is CASSVDIPPGEQYF. The CDR3, as DNA: TGCGCCAGCAGCGTGGACATCCCCCCGGGCGAGCAGTACTTC.

This clonotype was counted many times. This sequence joins TRBV28 and TRBJ1-5, with TRBD1 identical over 8 bases. CDR1 MDHEN and CDR2 SYDVKM come from the germline V gene. CDR3 length equals 13 residues. V lost 6 bases to trimming and J lost 2 bases; unmatched junction nucleotides: 0. CDR3 residues: CASRTGGNQPQHF. CDR3 coding DNA: TGTGCCAGCAGGACAGGGGGCAATCAGCCCCAGCATTTT.

This clonotype has a count of ten or more. This chain connects TRBV12-3 or TRBV12-4 to TRBJ1-6, with TRBD1 matching 9 bases. The CDR3 totals 15 residues. The V gene end was trimmed by 2 bases and the J gene end by 7 bases; junction bases not matched to a gene: 3. In DNA, the CDR3 is TGTGCCAGCAGTTTAAAAGGGACAGGGAATTCACCCCTCCACTTT. It yields the protein CASSLKGTGNSPLHF.

The rearrangement links TRBV6-5 to TRBJ2-1, with D tentatively TRBD2 (6 bases). The germline V gene has CDR1 MNHEY and CDR2 SVGAGI. Trimming shortened V by 4 bases and J by 0 bases, and 16 bases separated the two germline ends. This CDR3 has 17 residues. In nucleotides, the CDR3 is TGTGCCAGCAGTTCCGGGACTGGATTGAGCTCCTACAATGAGCAGTTCTTC. Protein: CASSSGTGLSSYNEQFF.

This clonotype was seen at least ten times. The chain combines TRBV29-1 with TRBJ2-3; D not resolved. Germline CDR1 reads SQVTM; CDR2 reads ANQGSEA. The CDR3 extends over 10 amino acids. Trimming shortened V by 4 bases and J by 5 bases, and 4 bases separated the two germline ends. CDR3 amino acids: CSVGGDTQYF. The CDR3 nucleotides read TGCAGCGTTGGGGGAGATACGCAGTATTTT.

The rearrangement joins TRBV20-1 to TRBJ2-2; no clear D gene. This CDR3 has 14 residues. Germline assignment: CDR1 DFQATT and CDR2 SNEGSKA (reference sequence). Trimming took 0 bases from V and 8 from J, leaving 13 bases between them. The CDR3 reads CSARDRLRLGELFF. The CDR3 DNA is TGCAGTGCTAGAGATCGGTTGCGGTTGGGGGAGCTGTTTTTT.

The V gene is TRBV7-6, the J gene TRBJ2-7; perhaps D is TRBD1 or TRBD2 (5 bases each). The length of the CDR3 is 13 residues. CDR1 is SGHVS and CDR2 is FNYEAQ in the germline V gene. V lost 1 base to trimming and J lost 10 bases, with 14 bases between them. The CDR3 DNA follows: TGTGCCAGCAGCTTAGGAGGGGCGGGTACTCAGTACTTC. This encodes CASSLGGAGTQYF. Full variable domain (rest looked up from reference TRBV7-6 and TRBJ2-7): GAGVSQSPRYKVTKRGQDVALRCDPISGHVSLYWYRQALGQGPEFLTYFNYEAQQDKSGLPNDRFSAERPEGSISTLTIQRTEQRDSAMYRCASSLGGAGTQYFGPGTRLTVT.

The V gene is TRBV20-1, the J gene TRBJ1-5; tentatively, D is TRBD1 (6 bases). Deletions cut 1 base from V and 4 bases from J, with 8 bases between. Germline values: CDR1 DFQATT, CDR2 SNEGSKA (reference sequence). The CDR3 has 13 residues. The CDR3 DNA reads as TGCAGTGCTAGAGTACAGGGAAATCAGCCCCAGCATTTT. Its translation: CSARVQGNQPQHF.

This clonotype occurred many times. The V and J genes are TRBV5-1 and TRBJ2-1; a possible D gene is TRBD1 (6 bases). Germline V gene lookup returns CDR1 SGHRS and CDR2 YFSETQ. The CDR3 runs 14 residues. Trimming removed 2 bases from V and 2 bases from J, with 8 bases in between. The CDR3 bases are TGCGCCAGCAGCTTCGGGACAACCTACAATGAGCAGTTCTTC. It translates to CASSFGTTYNEQFF. The complete variable domain, with remaining parts taken from reference TRBV5-1 and TRBJ2-1, reads KAGVTQTPRYLIKTRGQQVTLSCSPISGHRSVSWYQQTPGQGLQFLFEYFSETQRNKGNFPGRFSGRQFSNSRSEMNVSTLELGDSALYLCASSFGTTYNEQFFGPGTRLTVL.

The chain combines TRBV6-2 or TRBV6-3 with TRBJ2-1; 7 bases fit TRBD2. Trimming cost V 0 bases and J 10 bases; bases outside gene matches: 6. The CDR3 spans 14 residues. Germline lookup yields CDR1 MNHEY and CDR2 SVGEGT. The CDR3 region has the DNA TGTGCCAGCAGTTACTCGGGGGGGTACAGGGAGCAGTTCTTC. Amino acid sequence: CASSYSGGYREQFF.

At least ten counts were recorded for this clonotype. This sequence joins TRBV15 and TRBJ2-4; D gene ambiguous. V gave up 7 bases and J gave up 8 bases, with 18 bases separating them. This CDR3 region has 14 residues. The germline V gene has CDR1 LNHNV and CDR2 YYDKDF (reference sequence). The CDR3 sequence is CATNPFGSGHIQYF. CDR3 sequence (DNA): TGTGCCACCAACCCATTCGGCTCGGGCCACATTCAGTACTTC.

The chain couples TRBV29-1 to TRBJ2-6; 7 bases match TRBD1. Germline CDR1 reads SQVTM; CDR2 reads ANQGSEA. The CDR3 spans 17 residues. The ends lost 8 bases at V and 0 bases at J; junction bases unmatched: 13. The DNA for the CDR3 is TGCAGCTTCTCCAACCGGGACAGCCGCTCTGGGGCCAACGTCCTGACTTTC. Translating it yields CSFSNRDSRSGANVLTF.

This sequence joins TRBV29-1 and TRBJ2-2; D is unresolved. CDR3 length: 14 residues. V was clipped by 4 bases and J by 0 bases, with 9 bases between them. Per the germline V gene, CDR1 is SQVTM and CDR2 is ANQGSEA. CDR3 DNA sequence: TGCAGCGTTGGTCAGGAAACGAACACCGGGGAGCTGTTTTTT. Translation gives CSVGQETNTGELFF.

There are many counts of this clonotype. The V and J genes are TRBV29-1 and TRBJ2-1; 7 positions match TRBD2. The V and J ends lost 4 bases and 6 bases, in that order; junction bases with no gene match: 12. The CDR3 has 15 amino acids. Germline assignment: CDR1 SQVTM and CDR2 ANQGSEA. Here the CDR3 reads CSVGAGPGRGNEQFF. CDR3 coding DNA: TGCAGCGTTGGAGCTGGGCCGGGGAGGGGCAATGAGCAGTTCTTC.

This chain joins TRBV7-2 and TRBJ2-7, with TRBD2 matching over 8 bases. The trim removed 1 base at V and 2 bases at J, leaving 4 bases unmatched. Per germline, CDR1 SGHTA and CDR2 FQGNSA. This CDR3 is 15 amino acids long. This CDR3 reads CASSLVAGGAYEQYF. The CDR3 DNA follows: TGTGCCAGCAGCTTAGTGGCGGGGGGAGCCTACGAGCAGTACTTC.

V and J are TRBV20-1 and TRBJ2-5, with D perhaps TRBD2 (5 bases). V lost 5 bases to trimming and J lost 5 bases, with 24 bases between them. Germline V gives CDR1 DFQATT, CDR2 SNEGSKA (reference sequence). The CDR3 has 16 amino acids. CDR3 region: CSAPNSWAERRETQYF. The CDR3, as DNA: TGCAGTGCTCCAAACTCGTGGGCGGAGCGGCGGGAGACCCAGTACTTC.

This clonotype was recorded at least ten times. V gene TRBV20-1 combines with J gene TRBJ2-7; 8 bases map to TRBD2. This CDR3 has 13 amino acids. J lost 4 bases, V lost 6 bases, and 8 bases had no gene match. Germline values: CDR1 DFQATT, CDR2 SNEGSKA (reference sequence). This CDR3 is CSAERTSRYEQYF. DNA for the CDR3: TGCAGTGCGGAGAGGACTAGCAGATACGAGCAGTACTTC.

The table lists this clonotype with many counts. The chain recombines TRBV12-3 or TRBV12-4 with TRBJ2-5; a weak D match, TRBD2 (5 bases). The V end lost 3 bases, the J end lost 5 bases, and 13 bases lay between the germline ends. This CDR3 comprises 14 residues. As DNA, the CDR3 is TGTGCCAGCAGTTTGACCGGTGTAGCGGAGACCCAGTACTTC. Translated, it gives CASSLTGVAETQYF.